The 30 T cell receptor beta chains presented below share a single source sample, sequenced in a study of vaccination effects on CD4 cells after COVID-19. Expansion of antigen-specific CD4+ T cells with viral peptide pools was carried out by the ViraFEST assay before sequencing. Culture proceeded for 10 days, and CD4+ T cells were then isolated. Vaccinated recipients, who were negative for nucleocapsid antibodies, had no history of SARS-CoV-2 infection. Using immunoSEQ multiplex PCR, the repertoire was profiled, and TCRdb retains in-frame clones only, with some absent. This sample has about 55,000 clones, with around 68% found just once. These receptors are not linked to any known antigen. The input for sequencing was CD4+ T cells from PBMCs cultured with SARS-CoV-2 spike peptides, taken before COVID-19 vaccination. These receptors originate from a human donor who received a COVID-19 vaccine.

In its sample, this clone was seen a few times. V and J are TRBV5-1 and TRBJ2-4; TRBD2 is a possible D gene (6 bases). Germline values: CDR1 SGHRS, CDR2 YFSETQ. Deletions cut 4 bases from V and 6 bases from J, with 11 bases between. The CDR3 spans 13 residues. The CDR3 is CASSLAGSNIQYF. DNA for the CDR3: TGCGCCAGCAGCCTCGCGGGGTCAAACATTCAGTACTTC. Complete variable domain (other parts from reference TRBV5-1 and TRBJ2-4): KAGVTQTPRYLIKTRGQQVTLSCSPISGHRSVSWYQQTPGQGLQFLFEYFSETQRNKGNFPGRFSGRQFSNSRSEMNVSTLELGDSALYLCASSLAGSNIQYFGAGTRLSVL.

This clone was observed a handful of times. The chain couples TRBV11-2 to TRBJ1-2, with D perhaps TRBD1 (5 bases). Germline V CDR1 and CDR2: SGHAT, FQNNGV. V dropped 4 bases and J dropped 8 bases, with 23 bases sitting between them. This CDR3 is built from 16 residues. CDR3 amino acids: CASSSVRMGPLSGYTF. The CDR3 DNA sequence: TGTGCCAGCAGCTCGGTCCGGATGGGACCCCTATCCGGCTACACCTTC.

This chain links TRBV29-1 with TRBJ2-7, with D possibly being TRBD1 (5 bases). The CDR3 extends over 15 amino acids. Trimming stripped 4 bases from V and 3 bases from J, with 19 bases between. The germline gives CDR1 SQVTM, CDR2 ANQGSEA. The CDR3 DNA reads as TGCAGCGTTGTGGGTTCCAGGGTCAAAAACTACGAGCAGTACTTC. Translating gives CSVVGSRVKNYEQYF.

This chain joins TRBV4-3 and TRBJ2-1, with TRBD1 identical over 8 bases. The CDR3 spans 16 residues. The V gene's germline CDR1 is LGHNA and CDR2 YSLEER. Trimming took 0 bases from V and 9 from J; bases not matched to a gene: 10. The CDR3 protein is CASSQERTGGLGEQFF. CDR3 in DNA: TGCGCCAGCAGCCAAGAAAGAACAGGGGGATTGGGTGAGCAGTTCTTC.

This clone was counted a single time. The chain joins TRBV7-2 to TRBJ2-7, with 12 bases identical to TRBD2. With V trimmed by 2 bases and J by 5 bases, 7 bases remained unmatched. The CDR3 is 16 amino acids. The germline CDR1 and CDR2 sequences are SGHTA and FQGNSA. The CDR3 sequence: CASSLTGLAGRDEQYF. The DNA for the CDR3 is TGTGCCAGCAGCTTAACTGGACTAGCGGGACGGGACGAGCAGTACTTC.

This rearrangement joins TRBV4-1 to TRBJ2-5, with D possibly being TRBD2 (5 bases). Trimming cost V 2 bases and J 9 bases, with 19 bases left between them. This CDR3 region has 15 residues. CDR1 and CDR2 (germline): MGHRA, YSYEKL. The CDR3 sequence is CASSQPREGAKSQYF. Here the CDR3 DNA reads TGCGCCAGCAGCCAACCCCGGGAAGGCGCTAAGTCCCAGTACTTC.

V usage is TRBV5-1 and J usage is TRBJ1-1; TRBD1 is a possible D gene (6 bases). Looked up from germline, CDR1 is SGHRS and CDR2 is YFSETQ. This CDR3 is built from 16 residues. Trimming left V 0 bases short and J 4 bases short, with 16 bases between. As DNA, the CDR3 is TGCGCCAGCAGCTTGGGGACTTACGGAGGGGGCACTGAAGCTTTCTTT. This codes for CASSLGTYGGGTEAFF.

This clone was counted a few times. The gene calls are TRBV12-3 or TRBV12-4 and TRBJ1-1; TRBD1 matches at 8 bases. This CDR3 is built from 13 residues. Trimming took 6 bases from V and 6 from J; bases not matched to a gene: 6. For the CDR3, the DNA is TGTGCCAGCAGGGTAACGGGACAGGCTGAAGCTTTCTTT. Residues: CASRVTGQAEAFF.

The CDR3 protein is CASSPLTGRRETQYF. As DNA, the CDR3 is TGTGCCAGCTCACCCCTGACAGGGAGGCGAGAGACCCAGTACTTC. The rearrangement links TRBV18 to TRBJ2-5; tentatively, D is TRBD1 (7 bases). The CDR3 runs 15 residues. V lost 3 bases, J lost 4 bases, and 15 bases lay in between. The germline V gene encodes CDR1 KGHSH and CDR2 LQKENI.

The chain employs TRBV6-1 and TRBJ1-2, with D unresolved. The V end lost 0 bases, the J end lost 8 bases, and 13 bases lay between the germline ends. The CDR3 length is 14 residues. Germline values: CDR1 MNHNS, CDR2 SASEGT. The CDR3 DNA reads as TGTGCCAGCAGTGAAGCTGCACCGGTTAGCGGCTACACCTTC. It yields the protein CASSEAAPVSGYTF.

The V and J genes are TRBV5-1 and TRBJ2-1; tentatively, D is TRBD1 (6 bases). Trimming pared 3 bases from V and 5 bases from J, leaving 15 bases between. Germline CDR1 is SGHRS and CDR2 is YFSETQ. CDR3 length equals 15 residues. The CDR3 region is CASSWVTGLNNEQFF. In nucleotides, the CDR3 is TGCGCCAGCAGCTGGGTAACAGGGTTAAACAATGAGCAGTTCTTC.

The chain recombines TRBV7-2 with TRBJ2-5; tentatively, D is TRBD2 (6 bases). Trimming removed 1 base at V and 4 bases at J, with 13 bases between. The CDR3 has 15 residues. Germline V lookup: CDR1 SGHTA, CDR2 FQGNSA. The CDR3 here is CASSLVGGIRETQYF. For the CDR3, the DNA is TGTGCCAGCAGCTTAGTTGGCGGGATACGAGAGACCCAGTACTTC. The entire variable domain, with the rest obtained from reference TRBV7-2 and TRBJ2-5, is as follows: GAGVSQSPSNKVTEKGKDVELRCDPISGHTALYWYRQSLGQGLEFLIYFQGNSAPDKSGLPSDRFSAERTGGSVSTLTIQRTQQEDSAVYLCASSLVGGIRETQYFGPGTRLLVL.

This clone has more than one count but fewer than ten. The rearrangement joins TRBV5-6 to TRBJ2-7; no clear D gene. Germline CDR1 reads SGHDT; CDR2 reads YYEEEE. The ends were cut back, 0 bases at V and 2 bases at J, with 9 bases in the middle. The CDR3 extends over 14 amino acids. The CDR3 spells CASSLEVSTYEQYF. The CDR3 region has the DNA TGTGCCAGCAGCTTGGAAGTCAGCACCTACGAGCAGTACTTC.

The chain links TRBV5-1 to TRBJ2-7; D ambiguous. V was pared by 0 bases and J by 0 bases, with 28 bases between. The V gene's germline CDR1 is SGHRS and CDR2 YFSETQ. This CDR3 has 21 residues. CDR3 sequence reads: CASSLGPVGRIPTGRSYEQYF. In DNA, the CDR3 is TGCGCCAGCAGCTTGGGACCCGTCGGCAGGATCCCGACCGGCCGCTCCTACGAGCAGTACTTC.

The chain carries TRBV7-2 and TRBJ2-3; 12 nucleotides align to TRBD1. Trimming took 0 bases from V and 6 from J; bases not matched to a gene: 4. Per the germline V gene, CDR1 is SGHTA and CDR2 is FQGNSA. The CDR3 covers 16 residues. The CDR3 sequence: CASSLAGTGGADTQYF. In nucleotides, the CDR3 is TGTGCCAGCAGCTTAGCCGGGACAGGGGGCGCGGATACGCAGTATTTT.

This chain uses TRBV6-6 with TRBJ2-1, with 13 bases lining up with TRBD2. The V and J ends lost 6 bases and 3 bases, in that order; junction bases with no gene match: 2. CDR3 length: 15 amino acids. CDR1 and CDR2 (germline): MNHNY, SVGAGI (reference sequence). The CDR3 nucleotides are TGTGCCAGCAGCCGACTAGCGGGAGGCTACAATGAGCAGTTCTTC. Protein sequence: CASSRLAGGYNEQFF.

The chain has TRBV18 and TRBJ1-2; 7 bases map to TRBD1. The junction had 9 bases not matched to a gene; V was cut back by 6 bases and J by 2 bases. CDR1 KGHSH and CDR2 LQKENI come from the germline V gene. This CDR3 region has 15 residues. As DNA, the CDR3 is TGTGCCAGCTCTATCCTACCGGGACAGAACTATGGCTACACCTTC. Its protein product is CASSILPGQNYGYTF.

This chain joins TRBV3-1 (or the pseudogene TRBV3-2) and TRBJ2-7, with D unresolved. CDR3 length: 15 residues. V shed 5 bases and J shed 4 bases, with 18 bases lying between them. CDR1 is LGHDT and CDR2 is YNNKEL in the germline V gene (reference sequence). CDR3 sequence: CASSSSSLRAYEQYF. The CDR3 bases are TGTGCCAGCAGCTCCTCAAGCCTCCGGGCTTACGAGCAGTACTTC.

This sequence joins TRBV15 and TRBJ1-2; D ambiguous. The CDR3 has 12 amino acids. Germline V lookup: CDR1 LNHNV, CDR2 YYDKDF (reference sequence). Between the trimmed V and J ends, which lost 1 base and 4 bases, there was a span of 4 bases. CDR3 protein: CATSRATYGYTF. CDR3 sequence (DNA): TGTGCCACCAGCAGAGCCACCTATGGCTACACCTTC.

The chain couples TRBV2 to TRBJ2-2, with a weak D call TRBD1 (6 bases). CDR3 length equals 13 residues. Trimming removed 7 bases at V and 4 bases at J, with 10 bases between. Germline CDR1 SNHLY, CDR2 FYNNEI. CDR3 region: CASNQGTTGELFF. The DNA of the CDR3 is TGTGCCAGCAACCAGGGGACCACCGGGGAGCTGTTTTTT.

This clone was picked up a small number of times. The V and J genes are TRBV28 and TRBJ1-2; D is unclear. V shed 7 bases and J shed 6 bases, with 15 bases lying between them. CDR1 and CDR2 from the germline V gene are MDHEN and SYDVKM. This CDR3 has 13 residues. The CDR3: CASTPSGRHGYTF. CDR3 in DNA: TGTGCCAGCACCCCCTCGGGGAGACATGGCTACACCTTC.

The V and J genes are TRBV5-6 and TRBJ2-2; D may be TRBD1 (5 bases). This CDR3 comprises 15 residues. The germline V gene encodes CDR1 SGHDT and CDR2 YYEEEE. V was trimmed by 3 bases and J by 0 bases, leaving 9 bases between them. The CDR3 sequence: CASSWTYPNTGELFF. The CDR3 bases are TGTGCCAGCAGCTGGACATACCCGAACACCGGGGAGCTGTTTTTT.

On this clone itself: Germline is not matched at one junction end, which may reflect a read error. This chain uses TRBV29-1 with TRBJ2-7; D not certain. Germline assignment: CDR1 SQVTM and CDR2 ANQGSEA. This CDR3 is 8 amino acids long. The CDR3 coding sequence is TGCAGCGTTGACGGACGGGACTTC. This encodes CSVDGRDF.

J is TRBJ1-5 and V is TRBV5-6; possible D gene TRBD1, 6 bases. V was pared by 4 bases and J by 4 bases, with 15 bases between. CDR1 is SGHDT, CDR2 YYEEEE, per germline. This CDR3 has 15 residues. Written as DNA, the CDR3 is TGTGCCAGCAGCCGGGCACAGGGCAAAAATCAGCCCCAGCATTTT. It translates to CASSRAQGKNQPQHF.

This clone was recorded once. V usage is TRBV5-6 and J usage is TRBJ1-2, with no clear D. Trimming shortened V by 0 bases and J by 4 bases, and 4 bases separated the two germline ends. Germline V CDR1 and CDR2: SGHDT, YYEEEE. This CDR3 comprises 12 residues. The CDR3, as DNA: TGTGCCAGCAGCTTGGGGGCCTATGGCTACACCTTC. Translated, it gives CASSLGAYGYTF.

The chain carries TRBV3-1 (or the pseudogene TRBV3-2) and TRBJ1-4; 8 nucleotides match TRBD1. Trimming cost V 3 bases and J 8 bases; bases outside gene matches: 2. CDR1 is LGHDT and CDR2 is YNNKEL in the germline V gene (reference sequence). The CDR3 is 13 amino acids. CDR3 loop: CASSHNRGEKLFF. The CDR3 nucleotides read TGTGCCAGCAGCCACAACAGGGGGGAAAAACTGTTTTTT.

J is TRBJ2-1 and V is TRBV7-9; the D gene is possibly TRBD1 (6 bases). The CDR3 contains 14 residues. Germline lookup yields CDR1 SEHNR and CDR2 FQNEAQ (reference sequence). V was trimmed by 6 bases and J by 0 bases, leaving 9 bases between them. The CDR3 sequence: CASRDRSSYNEQFF. The CDR3 nucleotides read TGTGCCAGCAGGGACAGAAGCTCCTACAATGAGCAGTTCTTC.

This sequence joins TRBV4-1 and TRBJ1-3; D not resolved. This CDR3 contains 16 residues. Trimming took off 0 bases at V and 1 base at J, with 10 bases between the two ends. Germline V CDR1 and CDR2: MGHRA, YSYEKL. The CDR3, as DNA: TGCGCCAGCAGCCAAGAGAAGTCTAATTCTGGAAACACCATATATTTT. Encoded protein: CASSQEKSNSGNTIYF.

This chain uses TRBV3-1 (or the pseudogene TRBV3-2) with TRBJ2-3, with 12 bases lining up with TRBD1. The J segment lost 4 bases and the V segment lost 2 bases, leaving 4 bases of the junction unmatched. The germline CDR1 and CDR2 sequences are LGHDT and YNNKEL (reference sequence). This CDR3 has 16 residues. CDR3 in DNA: TGTGCCAGCAGCCAAAGGGGGACAGGGGGCGCAGATACGCAGTATTTT. It translates to CASSQRGTGGADTQYF.

The chain employs TRBV20-1 and TRBJ1-1; D remains unclear. The CDR3 totals 10 residues. With 3 bases removed from V and 7 bases from J, the gap between germline ends came to 6 bases. The germline V gene has CDR1 DFQATT and CDR2 SNEGSKA (reference sequence). For the CDR3, the DNA is TGCAGTGCTAGGAGTGGTGAAGCTTTCTTT. Residues: CSARSGEAFF.